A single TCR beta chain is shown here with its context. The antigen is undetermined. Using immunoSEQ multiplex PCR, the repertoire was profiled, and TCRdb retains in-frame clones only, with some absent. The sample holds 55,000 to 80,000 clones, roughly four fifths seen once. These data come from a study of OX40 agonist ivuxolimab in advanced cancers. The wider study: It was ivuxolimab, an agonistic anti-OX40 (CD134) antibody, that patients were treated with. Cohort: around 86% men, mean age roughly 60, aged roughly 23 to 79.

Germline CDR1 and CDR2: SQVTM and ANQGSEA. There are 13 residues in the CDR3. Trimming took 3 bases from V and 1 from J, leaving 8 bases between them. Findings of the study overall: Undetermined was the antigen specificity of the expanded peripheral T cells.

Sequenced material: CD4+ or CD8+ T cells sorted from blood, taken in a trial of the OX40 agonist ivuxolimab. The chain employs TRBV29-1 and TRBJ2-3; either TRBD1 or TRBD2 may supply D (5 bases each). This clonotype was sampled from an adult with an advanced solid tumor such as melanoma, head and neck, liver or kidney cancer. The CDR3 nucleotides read TGCAGCGTTGATCGGGGCGGCACAGATACGCAGTATTTT. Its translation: CSVDRGGTDTQYF.